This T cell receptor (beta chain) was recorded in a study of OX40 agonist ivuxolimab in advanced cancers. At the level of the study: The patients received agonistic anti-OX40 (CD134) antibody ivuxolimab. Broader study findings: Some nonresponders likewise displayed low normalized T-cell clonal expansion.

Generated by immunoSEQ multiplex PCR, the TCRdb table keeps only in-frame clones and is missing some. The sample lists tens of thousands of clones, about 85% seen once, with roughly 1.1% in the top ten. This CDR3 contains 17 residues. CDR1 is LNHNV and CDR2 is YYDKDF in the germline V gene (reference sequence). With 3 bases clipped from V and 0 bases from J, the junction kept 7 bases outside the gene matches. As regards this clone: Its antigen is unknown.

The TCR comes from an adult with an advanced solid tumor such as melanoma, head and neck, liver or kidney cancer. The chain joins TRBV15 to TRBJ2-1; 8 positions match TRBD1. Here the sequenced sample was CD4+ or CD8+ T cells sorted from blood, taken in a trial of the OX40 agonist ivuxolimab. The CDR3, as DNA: TGTGCCACCAGCAGCGACTCTACAGGGGGCTCCTACAATGAGCAGTTCTTC. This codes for CATSSDSTGGSYNEQFF.